These 8 T cell receptor beta chains originate from one sample sequenced in a study of response to subunit inactivated influenza vaccine. TCRdb reprocessed the RT-PCR reads via MiXCR and lists one record per CDR3 protein. The sample has about 500,000 distinct CDR3 sequences, 16% seen once. Here the sequenced sample was CD4+ T cells sorted from PBMCs, taken less than 30 months after vaccination. The receptors were gathered from a man aged 50-75 years who received an inactivated influenza vaccine.

The V gene is TRBV28, the J gene TRBJ2-5; D is ambiguous. The CDR3 length is 16 residues. Between the trimmed V and J ends, which lost 6 bases and 5 bases, there was a span of 22 bases. Germline V lookup: CDR1 MDHEN, CDR2 SYDVKM. The CDR3 loop reads CASSSTAPQRRETQYF. The CDR3 DNA reads TGTGCCAGCAGCAGCACTGCCCCACAACGGCGGGAGACCCAGTACTTC.

This clonotype was seen a few times. This sequence joins TRBV4-1 and TRBJ1-2; D not certain. Trimming removed 0 bases from V and 6 bases from J, with 14 bases in between. Per the germline V gene, CDR1 is MGHRA and CDR2 is YSYEKL. The CDR3 spans 15 residues. The CDR3 here is CASSQDPIFMDGYTF. For the CDR3, the DNA is TGCGCCAGCAGCCAAGATCCGATTTTCATGGATGGCTACACCTTC.

This clonotype was detected ten times or more. The gene calls are TRBV4-3 and TRBJ1-1; a weak D match, TRBD1 (6 bases). This CDR3 is 15 amino acids long. V was shortened by 5 bases and J by 1 base, with 14 bases between the two germline ends. The germline V gene encodes CDR1 LGHNA and CDR2 YSLEER. Written as DNA, the CDR3 is TGCGCCAGCAGCACTACCAGGGGAGAGAACACTGAAGCTTTCTTT. Amino acids: CASSTTRGENTEAFF.

This clonotype was seen many times. V usage is TRBV2 and J usage is TRBJ2-2; 8 bases line up with TRBD1. Germline CDR1 reads SNHLY; CDR2 reads FYNNEI. J lost 4 bases, V lost 6 bases, and 4 bases had no gene match. The CDR3 is 14 amino acids. The CDR3 loop is CASRLDRGTGELFF. The CDR3 DNA is TGTGCCAGCAGACTTGACAGGGGCACCGGGGAGCTGTTTTTT.

This clonotype has only a few counts. The rearrangement joins TRBV12-3 or TRBV12-4 to TRBJ2-1; D uncertain. The CDR3 extends over 16 amino acids. Between the trimmed V and J ends, which lost 6 bases and 2 bases, there was a span of 17 bases. In DNA, the CDR3 is TGTGCCAGCAGCCCCCGTATACCGGATACCTACAATGAGCAGTTCTTC. Protein: CASSPRIPDTYNEQFF.

This chain uses TRBV4-1 with TRBJ1-1, with D maybe TRBD1 (6 bases). V gave up 5 bases and J gave up 6 bases, with 16 bases separating them. The CDR3 has 14 amino acids. Germline CDR1 is MGHRA and CDR2 is YSYEKL. The CDR3 bases are TGCGCCAGCAGCGTTACAGGGAGACTCGCTGAAGCTTTCTTT. It is translated as CASSVTGRLAEAFF.

The rearrangement links TRBV6-2 or TRBV6-3 to TRBJ1-5; D not certain. Germline-derived CDR1 and CDR2 are MNHEY and SVGEGT. The CDR3 loop spans 15 amino acids. V shed 6 bases and J shed 1 base, with 13 bases lying between them. The CDR3 here is CASRQDDRSNQPQHF. CDR3 bases: TGTGCCAGCAGACAAGATGACCGAAGCAATCAGCCCCAGCATTTT.

The rearrangement uses TRBV4-1 and TRBJ1-1; 8 nucleotides line up with TRBD1. CDR3 length equals 15 residues. The trim removed 2 bases at V and 4 bases at J, leaving 6 bases unmatched. Germline V CDR1 and CDR2: MGHRA, YSYEKL. CDR3 protein: CASSQQGQGITEAFF. CDR3 bases: TGCGCCAGCAGCCAACAAGGACAGGGAATCACTGAAGCTTTCTTT.